This T cell receptor (beta chain) was profiled in a study of T cell responses to AZD1222 COVID-19 vaccine. For this clone: Antigen: not known.

The method was immunoSEQ multiplex PCR; TCRdb's version includes in-frame clones alone and lacks a portion of them. The table lists nearly 200,000 clones, roughly 92% of them singletons, with about 1% in the top ten. The study, taken as a whole, reports: The donor group comprised mostly white British people and more females; the analysis possibly underestimated clonal diversity. Breadth and depth of Spike-specific TCRs rose after two AZD1222 doses.

J lost 0 bases, V lost 3 bases, and 3 bases had no gene match. This CDR3 region has 15 residues. Germline V gene data show CDR1 as SGHDT and CDR2 as YYEEEE. This rearrangement joins TRBV5-6 to TRBJ1-3; TRBD1 agrees at 7 bases. Sequencing was performed on peripheral blood, taken 28 days after the second AZD1222 dose. The TCR comes from an adult who received the AZD1222 COVID-19 vaccine. The CDR3 spells CASSSTGNSGNTIYF. CDR3 DNA: TGTGCCAGCAGCTCGACAGGGAACTCTGGAAACACCATATATTTT.